This T cell receptor (beta chain) was retrieved from a study of Ad26.COV2.S vaccination and SARS-CoV-2 variants. Study findings and constraints: Post-vaccination spike-specific CD8+ and CD4+ T cell responses reportedly had substantial breadth. Greater spike-specific TCR breadth was seen in vaccine recipients than in placebo recipients.

The repertoire was sequenced with immunoSEQ multiplex PCR; TCRdb's copy has only in-frame clones and lacks some. The sample shows fewer than 900,000 clones, about 89% of them seen only once. The germline CDR1 and CDR2 sequences are KGHDR and SFDVKD. The CDR3 runs 15 residues. V was pared by 4 bases and J by 6 bases, with 6 bases of the junction left unmatched. Indicated treatment: some 20 received Ad26.COV2.S at low or high dose, single or two shots; 5 received placebo; per-sample allocation not given. It was on day 63 after the first vaccine or placebo injection that samples were taken. This Boston cohort included adults aged 18-55 years. Points on this clone: What it binds is not known.

Here the sequenced sample was peripheral blood, taken in a trial of Ad26.COV2.S vaccine versus placebo. The source of this sequence is a person aged 18-65 years who received the Ad26.COV2.S COVID-19 vaccine or a placebo. The rearrangement links TRBV24-1 to TRBJ2-1, with TRBD2 matching over 9 bases. The CDR3 sequence is CATSEGLAGPNEQFF. Written as DNA, the CDR3 is TGTGCCACCAGTGAGGGGCTAGCGGGGCCCAATGAGCAGTTCTTC.